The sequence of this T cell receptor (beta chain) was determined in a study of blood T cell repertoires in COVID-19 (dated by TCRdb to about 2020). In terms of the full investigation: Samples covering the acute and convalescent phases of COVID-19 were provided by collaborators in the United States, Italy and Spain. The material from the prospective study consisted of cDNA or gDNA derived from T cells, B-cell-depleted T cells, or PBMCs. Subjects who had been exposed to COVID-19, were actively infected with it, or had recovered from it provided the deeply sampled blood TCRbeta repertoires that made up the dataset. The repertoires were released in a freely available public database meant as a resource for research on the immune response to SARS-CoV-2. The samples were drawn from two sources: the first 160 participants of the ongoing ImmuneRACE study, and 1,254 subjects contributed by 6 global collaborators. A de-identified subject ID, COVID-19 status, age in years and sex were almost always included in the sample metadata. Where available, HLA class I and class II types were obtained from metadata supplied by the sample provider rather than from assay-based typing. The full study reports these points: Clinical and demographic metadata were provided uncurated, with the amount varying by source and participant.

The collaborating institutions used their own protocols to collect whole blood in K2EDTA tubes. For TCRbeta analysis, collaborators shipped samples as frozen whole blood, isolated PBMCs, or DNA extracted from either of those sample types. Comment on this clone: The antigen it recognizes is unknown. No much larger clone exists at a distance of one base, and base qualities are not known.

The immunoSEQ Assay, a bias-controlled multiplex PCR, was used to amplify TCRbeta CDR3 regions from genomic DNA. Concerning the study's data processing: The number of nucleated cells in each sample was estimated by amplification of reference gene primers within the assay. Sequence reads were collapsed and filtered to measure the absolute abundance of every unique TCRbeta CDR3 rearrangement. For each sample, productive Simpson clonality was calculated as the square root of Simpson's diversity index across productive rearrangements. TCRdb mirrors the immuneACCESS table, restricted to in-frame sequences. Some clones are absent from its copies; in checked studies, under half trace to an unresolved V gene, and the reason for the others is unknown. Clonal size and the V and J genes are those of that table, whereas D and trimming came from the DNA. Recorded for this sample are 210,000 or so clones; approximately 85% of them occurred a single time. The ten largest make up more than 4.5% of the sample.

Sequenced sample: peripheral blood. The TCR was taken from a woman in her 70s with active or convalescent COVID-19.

The sequence in DNA is TGTGCCAGCAGTTTCGGCGGGAACTACGAGCAGTACTTC. Its protein is CASSFGGNYEQYF. The rearranged segments are TRBV12-3 or TRBV12-4 and TRBJ2-7; matching of 6 bases hints at TRBD2 as the D gene. Between the V and J ends, shortened by 3 bases and 3 bases respectively, the junction contains 9 bases. The CDR3 holds 13 amino acids from the cysteine to the phenylalanine. Left in the record is the CDR3 DNA by itself, 39 bases read in frame from the first base.